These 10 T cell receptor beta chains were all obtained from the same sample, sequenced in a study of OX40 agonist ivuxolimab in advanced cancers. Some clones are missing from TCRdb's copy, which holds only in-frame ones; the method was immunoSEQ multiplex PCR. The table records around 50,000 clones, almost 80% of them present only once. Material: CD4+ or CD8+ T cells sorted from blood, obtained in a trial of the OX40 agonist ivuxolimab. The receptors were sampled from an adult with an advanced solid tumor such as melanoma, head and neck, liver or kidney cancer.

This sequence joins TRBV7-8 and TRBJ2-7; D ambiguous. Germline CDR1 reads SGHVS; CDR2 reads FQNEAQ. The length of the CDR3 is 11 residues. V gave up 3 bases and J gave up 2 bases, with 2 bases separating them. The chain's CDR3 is CASSFTYEQYF. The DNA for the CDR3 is TGTGCCAGCAGCTTTACCTACGAGCAGTACTTC.

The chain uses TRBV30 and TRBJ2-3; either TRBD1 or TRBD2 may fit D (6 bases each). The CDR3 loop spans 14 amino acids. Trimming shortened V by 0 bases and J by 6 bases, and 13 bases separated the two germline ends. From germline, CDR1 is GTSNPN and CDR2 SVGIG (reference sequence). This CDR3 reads CAWSVGGGSDTQYF. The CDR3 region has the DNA TGTGCCTGGAGTGTAGGAGGGGGTTCCGATACGCAGTATTTT.

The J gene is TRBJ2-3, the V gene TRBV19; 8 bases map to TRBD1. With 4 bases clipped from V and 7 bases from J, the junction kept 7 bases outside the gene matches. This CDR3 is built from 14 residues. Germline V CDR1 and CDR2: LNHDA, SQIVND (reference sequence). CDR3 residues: CASSNGQGRNTQYF. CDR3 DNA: TGTGCCAGTAGTAACGGACAGGGTAGAAATACGCAGTATTTT.

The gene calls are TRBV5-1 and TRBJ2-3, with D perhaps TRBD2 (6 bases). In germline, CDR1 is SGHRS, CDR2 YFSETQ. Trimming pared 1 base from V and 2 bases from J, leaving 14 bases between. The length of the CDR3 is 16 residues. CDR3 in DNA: TGCGCCAGCAGCTTGTGGAGTAGCGGCATCACAGATACGCAGTATTTT. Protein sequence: CASSLWSSGITDTQYF.

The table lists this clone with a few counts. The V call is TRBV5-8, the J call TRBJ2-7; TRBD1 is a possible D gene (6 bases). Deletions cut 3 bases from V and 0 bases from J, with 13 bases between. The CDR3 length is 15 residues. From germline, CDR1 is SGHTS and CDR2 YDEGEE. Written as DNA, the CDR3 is TGTGCCAGCAGCTCCGACAGGATAAACTCCTACGAGCAGTACTTC. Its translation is CASSSDRINSYEQYF.

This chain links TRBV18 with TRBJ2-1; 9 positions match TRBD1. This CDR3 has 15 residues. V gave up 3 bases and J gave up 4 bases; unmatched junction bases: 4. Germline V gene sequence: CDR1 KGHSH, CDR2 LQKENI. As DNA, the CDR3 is TGTGCCAGCTCACCCGGGACAGGGAGTTACAATGAGCAGTTCTTC. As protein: CASSPGTGSYNEQFF.

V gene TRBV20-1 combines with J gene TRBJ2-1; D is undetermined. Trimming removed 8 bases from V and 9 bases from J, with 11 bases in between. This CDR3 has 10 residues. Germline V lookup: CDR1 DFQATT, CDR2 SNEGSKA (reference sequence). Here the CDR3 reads CSPLAAEQFF. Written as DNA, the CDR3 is TGCAGTCCATTAGCTGCTGAGCAGTTCTTC.

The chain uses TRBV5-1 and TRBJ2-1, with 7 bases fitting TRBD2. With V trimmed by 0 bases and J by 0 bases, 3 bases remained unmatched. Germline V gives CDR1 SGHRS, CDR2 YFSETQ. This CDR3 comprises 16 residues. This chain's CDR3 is CASSLEGLFSYNEQFF. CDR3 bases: TGCGCCAGCAGCTTGGAGGGACTATTCTCCTACAATGAGCAGTTCTTC.

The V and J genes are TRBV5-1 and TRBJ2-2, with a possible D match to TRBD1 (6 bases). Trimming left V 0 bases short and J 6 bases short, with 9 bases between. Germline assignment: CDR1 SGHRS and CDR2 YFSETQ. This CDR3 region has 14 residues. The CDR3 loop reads CASSLDRVSGELFF. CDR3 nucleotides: TGCGCCAGCAGCTTGGACAGGGTGTCCGGGGAGCTGTTTTTT.

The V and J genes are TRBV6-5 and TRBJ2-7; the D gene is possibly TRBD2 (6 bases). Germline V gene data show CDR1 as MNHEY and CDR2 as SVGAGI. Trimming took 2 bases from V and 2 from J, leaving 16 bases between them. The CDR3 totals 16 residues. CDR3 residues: CASSYLGAGTPYEQYF. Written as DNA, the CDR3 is TGTGCCAGCAGTTACCTAGGGGCGGGAACCCCCTACGAGCAGTACTTC.